The source of this T cell receptor (beta chain) is a study of radiotherapy plus CTLA-4 blockade in lung cancer. Chemo-refractory metastatic non-small-cell lung cancer patients received focal radiation with ipilimumab CTLA-4 blockade. Some clones are missing from TCRdb's copy, which holds only in-frame ones; the method was immunoSEQ multiplex PCR. This table holds fewer than 50,000 clones, 63% found once. This clone was recorded only once. CDR1 SGHRS and CDR2 YFSETQ come from the germline V gene. V was trimmed by 5 bases and J by 0 bases, leaving 17 bases between them. This CDR3 is built from 16 residues.

This sample comprised peripheral blood, obtained from a patient treated with radiotherapy plus ipilimumab. This receptor was obtained from a human donor with non-small cell lung cancer who had a partial response to radiotherapy plus ipilimumab. The gene calls are TRBV5-1 and TRBJ1-1; D remains unclear. CDR3: CASSSGRRPMNTEAFF. The CDR3 bases are TGCGCCAGCAGTTCGGGTAGACGTCCCATGAACACTGAAGCTTTCTTT.